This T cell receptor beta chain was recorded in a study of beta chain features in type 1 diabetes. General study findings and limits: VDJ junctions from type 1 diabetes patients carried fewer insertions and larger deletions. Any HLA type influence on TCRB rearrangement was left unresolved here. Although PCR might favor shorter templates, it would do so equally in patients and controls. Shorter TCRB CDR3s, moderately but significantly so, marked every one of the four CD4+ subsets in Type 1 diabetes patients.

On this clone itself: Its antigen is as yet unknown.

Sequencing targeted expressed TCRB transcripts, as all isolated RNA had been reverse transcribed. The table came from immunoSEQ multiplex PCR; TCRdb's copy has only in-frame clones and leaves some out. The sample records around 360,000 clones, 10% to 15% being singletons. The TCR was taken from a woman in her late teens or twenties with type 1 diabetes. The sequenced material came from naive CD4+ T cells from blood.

CDR3 nucleotides: TGTGCCAGCAGTCCCCTGGGCACGCCTGGGTCGGATGAGCAGTTCTTC. Translating it yields CASSPLGTPGSDEQFF. V gene TRBV7-3 combines with J gene TRBJ2-1; no clear D gene. The CDR3 runs 16 residues. The ends were cut back, 6 bases at V and 8 bases at J, with 23 bases in the middle. The germline gives CDR1 SGHTA, CDR2 FQGTGA.